This T cell receptor beta chain was sequenced in a study of tumor and adjacent non-tumor tissue in lung cancer. CDR3 length: 16 amino acids. Germline values: CDR1 SGHVS, CDR2 FQNEAQ. Between the trimmed V and J ends, which lost 5 bases and 13 bases, there was a span of 28 bases. The library came from three nested PCR rounds adapted from ARM-PCR protocols. TCRdb reanalysed the multiplex PCR reads using MiXCR and keeps one entry per CDR3 protein. The repertoire consists of around 80,000 distinct CDR3 sequences, with over 60% occurring once and the leading ten covering about two fifths. The template was RNA from unsorted bulk tissue. This non-tumor lung sample came from over 3 cm beyond the tumor edge. Chemotherapy-naive patients with new lung cancer underwent thoracic surgery in China, August–late 2014. This clonotype was seen once.

This TCR came from a man between 70 and 80 years old with non-small cell lung cancer. The sequencing input was distant non-tumor lung tissue. V usage is TRBV7-8 and J usage is TRBJ2-3; D is ambiguous. Written as DNA, the CDR3 is TGTGCCAGCAGCGTCTTATTATGGGGAAGCGCAGATATGAAGTATTTT. Encoded protein: CASSVLLWGSADMKYF.